The T cell receptor (beta chain) described here comes from a study of T cells in localized non-small cell lung cancer. Whole-study results and caveats: Uninvolved adjacent lung showed higher T cell clonality than tumor.

This CDR3 region has 16 residues. The V and J ends lost 4 bases and 1 base respectively, with 14 bases between them. Per the germline V gene, CDR1 is LNHDA and CDR2 is SQIVND (reference sequence). A remark on this clone: Antigen: not known.

The assay was immunoSEQ multiplex PCR, and TCRdb's table has in-frame clones only and misses some. The sample consists of tens of thousands of clones, roughly 81% of them appearing once. The sequences come from peripheral blood, collected before any cancer treatment. The chain uses TRBV19 and TRBJ1-5; D gene ambiguous. This receptor was taken from a female donor older than 55 with stage I lung adenocarcinoma. The CDR3: CASSRSRQKSNQPQHF. The CDR3 DNA reads TGTGCCAGTAGTAGGTCCCGGCAGAAAAGCAATCAGCCCCAGCATTTT.